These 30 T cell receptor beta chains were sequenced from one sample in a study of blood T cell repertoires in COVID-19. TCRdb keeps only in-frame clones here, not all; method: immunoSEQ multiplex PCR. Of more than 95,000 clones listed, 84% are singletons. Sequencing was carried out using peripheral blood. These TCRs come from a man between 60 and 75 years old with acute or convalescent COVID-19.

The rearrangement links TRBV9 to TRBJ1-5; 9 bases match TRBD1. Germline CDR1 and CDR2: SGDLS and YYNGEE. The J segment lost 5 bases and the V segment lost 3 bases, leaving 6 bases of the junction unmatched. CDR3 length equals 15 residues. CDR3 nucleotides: TGTGCCAGCAGCGCCACTACAGGGGGCGATCAGCCCCAGCATTTT. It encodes CASSATTGGDQPQHF.

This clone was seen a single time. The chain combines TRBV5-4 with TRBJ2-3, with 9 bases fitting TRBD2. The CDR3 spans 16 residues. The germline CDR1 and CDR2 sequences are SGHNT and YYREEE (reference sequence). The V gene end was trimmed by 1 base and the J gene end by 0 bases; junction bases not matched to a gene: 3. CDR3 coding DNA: TGTGCCAGCAGCTTGAGGCTAGCGGGGAGCACAGATACGCAGTATTTT. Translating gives CASSLRLAGSTDTQYF.

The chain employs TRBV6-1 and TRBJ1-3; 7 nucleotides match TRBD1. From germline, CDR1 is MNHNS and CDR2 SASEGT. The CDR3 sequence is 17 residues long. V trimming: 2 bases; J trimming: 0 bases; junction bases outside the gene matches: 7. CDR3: CASSEMSRGLSGNTIYF. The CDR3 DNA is TGTGCCAGCAGTGAAATGTCGAGGGGGCTCTCTGGAAACACCATATATTTT.

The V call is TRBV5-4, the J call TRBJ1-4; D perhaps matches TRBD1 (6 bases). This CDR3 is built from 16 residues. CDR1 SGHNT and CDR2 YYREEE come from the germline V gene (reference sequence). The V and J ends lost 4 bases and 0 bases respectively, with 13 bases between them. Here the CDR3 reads CASSLGTLTTNEKLFF. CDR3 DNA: TGTGCCAGCAGCCTCGGGACACTAACAACTAATGAAAAACTGTTTTTT.

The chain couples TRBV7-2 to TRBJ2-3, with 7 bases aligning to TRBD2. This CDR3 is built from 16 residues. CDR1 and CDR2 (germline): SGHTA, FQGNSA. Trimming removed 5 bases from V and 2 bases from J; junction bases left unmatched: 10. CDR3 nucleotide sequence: TGTGCCAGCAGCCCCTTGGGGGGGAGCCTCACAGATACGCAGTATTTT. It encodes CASSPLGGSLTDTQYF.

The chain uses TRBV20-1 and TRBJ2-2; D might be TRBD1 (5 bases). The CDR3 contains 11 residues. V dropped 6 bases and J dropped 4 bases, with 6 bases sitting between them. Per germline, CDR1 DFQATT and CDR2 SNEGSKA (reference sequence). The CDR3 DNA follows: TGCAGTGCAGGGGCCACCGGGGAGCTGTTTTTT. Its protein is CSAGATGELFF.

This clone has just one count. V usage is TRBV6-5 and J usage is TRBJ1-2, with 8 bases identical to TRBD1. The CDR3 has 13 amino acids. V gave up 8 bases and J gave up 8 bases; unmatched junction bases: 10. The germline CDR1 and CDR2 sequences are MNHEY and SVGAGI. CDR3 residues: CASEEYRGRGYTF. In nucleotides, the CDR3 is TGTGCCAGCGAGGAGTACAGGGGGAGAGGCTACACCTTC.

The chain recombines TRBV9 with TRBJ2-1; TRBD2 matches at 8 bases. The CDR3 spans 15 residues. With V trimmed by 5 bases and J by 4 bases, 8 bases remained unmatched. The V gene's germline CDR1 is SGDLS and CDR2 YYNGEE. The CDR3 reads CASSPILAVYNEQFF. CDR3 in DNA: TGTGCCAGCAGTCCTATACTAGCGGTATACAATGAGCAGTTCTTC.

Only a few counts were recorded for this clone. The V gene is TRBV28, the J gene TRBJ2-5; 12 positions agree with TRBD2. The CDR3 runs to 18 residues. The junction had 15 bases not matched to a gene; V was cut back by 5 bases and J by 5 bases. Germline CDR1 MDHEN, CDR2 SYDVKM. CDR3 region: CASSRRLAGELPAETQYF. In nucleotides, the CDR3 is TGTGCCAGCAGTCGCCGACTAGCGGGGGAACTACCGGCGGAGACCCAGTACTTC.

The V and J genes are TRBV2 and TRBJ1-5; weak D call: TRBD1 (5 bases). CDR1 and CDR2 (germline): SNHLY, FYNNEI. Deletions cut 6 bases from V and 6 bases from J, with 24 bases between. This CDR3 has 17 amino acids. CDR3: CASRPGGRSLQAQPQHF. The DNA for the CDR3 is TGTGCCAGCAGGCCGGGGGGAAGAAGCCTCCAGGCTCAGCCCCAGCATTTT.

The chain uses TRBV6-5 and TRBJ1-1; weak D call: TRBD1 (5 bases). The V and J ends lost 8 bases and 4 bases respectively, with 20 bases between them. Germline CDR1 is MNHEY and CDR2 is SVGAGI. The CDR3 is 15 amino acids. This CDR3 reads CASLRAGRWGTEAFF. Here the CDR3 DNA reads TGTGCCAGCCTCCGAGCAGGGCGGTGGGGCACTGAAGCTTTCTTT.

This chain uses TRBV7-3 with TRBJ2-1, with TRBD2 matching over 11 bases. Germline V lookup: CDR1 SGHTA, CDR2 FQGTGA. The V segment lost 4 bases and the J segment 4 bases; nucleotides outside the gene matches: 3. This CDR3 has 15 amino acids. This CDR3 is CASSSTSGRYNEQFF. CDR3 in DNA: TGTGCCAGCAGCTCAACTAGCGGGAGATACAATGAGCAGTTCTTC.

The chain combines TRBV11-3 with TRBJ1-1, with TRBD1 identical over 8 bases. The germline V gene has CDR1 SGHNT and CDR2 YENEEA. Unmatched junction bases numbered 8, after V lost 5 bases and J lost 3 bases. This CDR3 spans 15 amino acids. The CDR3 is CASSVDGQGYTEAFF. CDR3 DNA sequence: TGTGCCAGCAGCGTCGACGGACAGGGATACACTGAAGCTTTCTTT.

CDR3 sequence: CASSDGGRSYEQYF. CDR3 in DNA: TGTGCCAGCAGCGACGGCGGGAGGTCCTACGAGCAGTACTTC. This chain uses TRBV6-2 or TRBV6-3 with TRBJ2-7; 8 bases match TRBD2. V lost 6 bases, J lost 1 base, and 5 bases stayed unmatched. Germline values: CDR1 MNHEY, CDR2 SVGEGT. The CDR3 sequence is 14 residues long.

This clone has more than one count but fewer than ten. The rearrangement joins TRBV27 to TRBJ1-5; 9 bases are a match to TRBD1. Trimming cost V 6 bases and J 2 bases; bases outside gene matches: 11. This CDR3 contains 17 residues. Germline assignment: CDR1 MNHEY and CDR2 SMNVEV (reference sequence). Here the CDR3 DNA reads TGTGCCAGCAGCCCGGACCCTCGGACAGGGGGCAATCAGCCCCAGCATTTT. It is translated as CASSPDPRTGGNQPQHF.

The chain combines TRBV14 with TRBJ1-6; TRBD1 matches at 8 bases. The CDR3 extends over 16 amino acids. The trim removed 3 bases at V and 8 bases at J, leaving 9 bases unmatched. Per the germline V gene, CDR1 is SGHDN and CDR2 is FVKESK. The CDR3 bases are TGTGCCAGCAGCCATCGCAGGGGGCTTCAAGATTCACCCCTCCACTTT. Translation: CASSHRRGLQDSPLHF.

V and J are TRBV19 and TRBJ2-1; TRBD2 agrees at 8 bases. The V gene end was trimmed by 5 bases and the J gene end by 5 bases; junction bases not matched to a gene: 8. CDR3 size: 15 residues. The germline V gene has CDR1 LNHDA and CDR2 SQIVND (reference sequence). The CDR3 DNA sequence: TGTGCCAGTAGTTCCCGGGAGGGCCGCCACAATGAGCAGTTCTTC. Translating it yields CASSSREGRHNEQFF. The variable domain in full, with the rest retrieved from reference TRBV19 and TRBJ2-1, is DGGITQSPKYLFRKEGQNVTLSCEQNLNHDAMYWYRQDPGQGLRLIYYSQIVNDFQKGDIAEGYSVSREKKESFPLTVTSAQKNPTAFYLCASSSREGRHNEQFFGPGTRLTVL.

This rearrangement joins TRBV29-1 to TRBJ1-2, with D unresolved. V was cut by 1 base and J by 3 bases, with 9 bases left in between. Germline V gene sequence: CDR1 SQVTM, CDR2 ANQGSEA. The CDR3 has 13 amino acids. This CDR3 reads CSVEAAGDYGYTF. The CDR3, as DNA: TGCAGCGTTGAAGCGGCGGGTGACTATGGCTACACCTTC.

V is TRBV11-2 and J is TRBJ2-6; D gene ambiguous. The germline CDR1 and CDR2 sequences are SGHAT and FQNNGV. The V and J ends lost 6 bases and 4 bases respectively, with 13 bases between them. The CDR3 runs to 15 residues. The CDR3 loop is CASSTQRAGANVLTF. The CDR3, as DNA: TGTGCCAGCAGTACCCAGCGAGCAGGGGCCAACGTCCTGACTTTC.

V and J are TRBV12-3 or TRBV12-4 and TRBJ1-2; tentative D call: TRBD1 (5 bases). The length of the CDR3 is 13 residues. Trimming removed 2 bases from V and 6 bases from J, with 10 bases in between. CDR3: CASSLWGEDGYTF. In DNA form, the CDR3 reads TGTGCCAGCAGTTTATGGGGGGAGGATGGCTACACCTTC.

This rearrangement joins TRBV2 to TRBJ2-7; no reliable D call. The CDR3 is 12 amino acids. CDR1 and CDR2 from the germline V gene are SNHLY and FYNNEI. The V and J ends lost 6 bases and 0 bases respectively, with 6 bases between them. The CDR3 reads CASSRNSYEQYV. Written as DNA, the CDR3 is TGTGCCAGCAGCAGGAACTCCTACGAGCAGTACGTC.

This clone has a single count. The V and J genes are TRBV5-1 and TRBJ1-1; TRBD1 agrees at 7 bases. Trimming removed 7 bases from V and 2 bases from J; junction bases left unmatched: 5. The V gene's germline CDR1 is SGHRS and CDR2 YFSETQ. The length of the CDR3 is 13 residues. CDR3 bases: TGCGCCAGCGGCAAGGGGGCTAACACTGAAGCTTTCTTT. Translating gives CASGKGANTEAFF.

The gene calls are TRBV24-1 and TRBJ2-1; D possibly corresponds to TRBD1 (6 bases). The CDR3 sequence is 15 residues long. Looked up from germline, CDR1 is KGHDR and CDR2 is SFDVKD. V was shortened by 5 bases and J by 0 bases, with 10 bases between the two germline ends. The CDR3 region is CATSVQGGSYNEQFF. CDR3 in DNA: TGTGCCACCAGTGTCCAAGGGGGCTCCTACAATGAGCAGTTCTTC.

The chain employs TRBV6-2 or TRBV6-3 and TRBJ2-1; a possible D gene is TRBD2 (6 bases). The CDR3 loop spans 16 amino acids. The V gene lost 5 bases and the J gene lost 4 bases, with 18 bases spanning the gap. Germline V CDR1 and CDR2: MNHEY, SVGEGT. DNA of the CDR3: TGTGCCAGCAGTAAATCCCCGCGGGGTTTTTACAATGAGCAGTTCTTC. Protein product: CASSKSPRGFYNEQFF.

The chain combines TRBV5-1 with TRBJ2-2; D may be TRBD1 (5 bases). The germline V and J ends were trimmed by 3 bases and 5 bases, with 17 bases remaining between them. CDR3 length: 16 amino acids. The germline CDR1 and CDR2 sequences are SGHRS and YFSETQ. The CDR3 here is CASSSKGVIGTGELFF. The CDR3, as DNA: TGCGCCAGCAGCTCAAAAGGGGTTATCGGAACCGGGGAGCTGTTTTTT.

CDR3 DNA: TGTGCCAGCTCCCCTAGAGGGCCCGATAATTCACCCCTCCACTTT. Protein: CASSPRGPDNSPLHF. V and J are TRBV18 and TRBJ1-6; D is undetermined. Between the trimmed V and J ends, which lost 6 bases and 5 bases, there was a span of 14 bases. This CDR3 comprises 15 residues. Germline loops: CDR1 KGHSH, CDR2 LQKENI. Full variable domain (missing parts from reference TRBV18 and TRBJ1-6): NAGVMQNPRHLVRRRGQEARLRCSPMKGHSHVYWYRQLPEEGLKFMVYLQKENIIDESGMPKERFSAEFPKEGPSILRIQQVVRGDSAAYFCASSPRGPDNSPLHFGNGTRLTVT.

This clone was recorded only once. CDR3 sequence: CAISESMAIYEQYV. The DNA for the CDR3 is TGTGCCATCAGTGAGTCGATGGCAATCTACGAGCAGTACGTC. The V and J genes are TRBV10-3 and TRBJ2-7; D is ambiguous. The CDR3 extends over 14 amino acids. The ends were cut back, 0 bases at V and 3 bases at J, with 9 bases in the middle. CDR1 ENHRY and CDR2 SYGVKD come from the germline V gene.

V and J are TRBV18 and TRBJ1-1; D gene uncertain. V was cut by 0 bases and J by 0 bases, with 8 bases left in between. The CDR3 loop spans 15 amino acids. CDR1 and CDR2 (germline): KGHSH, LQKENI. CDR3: CASSPPASLNTEAFF. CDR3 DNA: TGTGCCAGCTCACCACCGGCAAGTTTGAACACTGAAGCTTTCTTT.

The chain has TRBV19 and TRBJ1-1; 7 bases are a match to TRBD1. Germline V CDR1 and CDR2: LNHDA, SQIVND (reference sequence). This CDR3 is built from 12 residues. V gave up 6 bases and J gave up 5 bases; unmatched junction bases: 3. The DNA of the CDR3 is TGTGCCAGTAGGCGACAGGGTACTGAAGCTTTCTTT. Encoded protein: CASRRQGTEAFF.

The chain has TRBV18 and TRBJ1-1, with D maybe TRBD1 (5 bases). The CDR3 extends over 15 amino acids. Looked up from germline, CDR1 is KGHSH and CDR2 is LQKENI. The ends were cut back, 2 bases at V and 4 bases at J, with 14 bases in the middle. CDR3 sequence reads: CASSPDLQGSTEAFF. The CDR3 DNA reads TGTGCCAGCTCACCAGACCTGCAGGGTAGCACTGAAGCTTTCTTT.